This T cell receptor (beta chain) originates from a study of early T cells in non-severe SARS-CoV-2 infection. Regarding the study as a whole: Database matching using VDJdb favored anti-spike CD8 responses, with private and CD4 specificities left missing.

Tagging with unique molecular identifiers was applied to individual cDNA molecules. TCRdb reanalysed the 5' RACE reads using MiXCR and keeps one entry per CDR3 protein. This table has 37,000 or so distinct CDR3 sequences, 4.5% to 7% appearing once. A note on this clonotype: Antigen unknown.

From germline, CDR1 is SGHRS and CDR2 YFSETQ. V lost 0 bases and J lost 8, with 8 bases in between. The CDR3 spans 13 residues. Sample: whole blood. This clonotype originated in an adult who was a healthcare worker with PCR-confirmed SARS-CoV-2 infection or an uninfected control (not recorded which). V is TRBV5-1 and J is TRBJ1-4; D not resolved. The CDR3 region is CASSLVVGEKLFF. CDR3 DNA sequence: TGCGCCAGCAGCTTGGTGGTGGGCGAAAAACTGTTTTTT.